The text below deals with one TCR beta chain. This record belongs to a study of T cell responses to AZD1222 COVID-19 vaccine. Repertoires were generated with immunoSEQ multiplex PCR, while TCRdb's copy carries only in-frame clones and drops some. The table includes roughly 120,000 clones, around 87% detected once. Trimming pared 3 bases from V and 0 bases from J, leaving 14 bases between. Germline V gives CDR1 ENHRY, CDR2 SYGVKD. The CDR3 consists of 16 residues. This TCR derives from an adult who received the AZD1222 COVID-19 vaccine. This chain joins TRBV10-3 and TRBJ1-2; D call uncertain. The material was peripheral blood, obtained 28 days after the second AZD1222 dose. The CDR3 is CAISDKAVVANYGYTF. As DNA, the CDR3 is TGTGCCATCAGTGACAAGGCAGTGGTGGCTAACTATGGCTACACCTTC.